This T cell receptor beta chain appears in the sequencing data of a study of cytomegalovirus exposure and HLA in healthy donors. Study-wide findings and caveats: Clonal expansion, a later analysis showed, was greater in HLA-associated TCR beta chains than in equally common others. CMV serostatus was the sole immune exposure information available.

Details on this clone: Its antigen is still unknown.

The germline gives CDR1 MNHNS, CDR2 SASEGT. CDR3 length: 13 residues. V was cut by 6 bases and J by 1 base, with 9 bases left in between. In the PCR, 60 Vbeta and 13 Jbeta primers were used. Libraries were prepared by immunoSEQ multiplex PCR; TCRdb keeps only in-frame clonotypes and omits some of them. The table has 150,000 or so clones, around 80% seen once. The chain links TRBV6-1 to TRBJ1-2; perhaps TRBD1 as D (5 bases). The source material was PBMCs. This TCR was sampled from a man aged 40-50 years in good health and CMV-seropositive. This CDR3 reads CASSPDSNYGYTF. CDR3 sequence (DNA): TGTGCCAGCAGCCCAGACAGTAACTATGGCTACACCTTC.